These 10 T cell receptor beta chains originate from one sample sequenced in a study of T cells in Graves' hyperthyroidism and ophthalmopathy. RNA transcripts were the template for amplifying TCR beta CDR3 regions. HTBI primers drove first-round RT-PCR of the TCR CDR3. TCRdb reanalysed the multiplex PCR reads using MiXCR and keeps one entry per CDR3 protein. The sample consists of fewer than 650,000 distinct CDR3 sequences, about 14% of them appearing once. Sequenced material: blood. The receptor set was obtained from a woman aged 18 to 35 with Graves' ophthalmopathy.

This clonotype was counted only a few times. The CDR3, as DNA: TGTGCCACCAGACCACCGGGACAGATGAACACTGAAGCTTTCTTT. It yields the protein CATRPPGQMNTEAFF. The chain carries TRBV15 and TRBJ1-1, with 7 bases matching TRBD1. Looked up from germline, CDR1 is LNHNV and CDR2 is YYDKDF (reference sequence). The CDR3 extends over 15 amino acids. Germline trimming cut 6 bases from V and 0 bases from J; bases unmatched to any gene: 7.

This chain uses TRBV27 with TRBJ2-1; 7 positions agree with TRBD2. CDR3 length: 13 residues. Trimming cost V 6 bases and J 9 bases; bases outside gene matches: 8. CDR1 MNHEY and CDR2 SMNVEV come from the germline V gene (reference sequence). The CDR3 coding sequence is TGTGCCAGCAGCAGACTAGGACTAGTTGAGCAGTTCTTC. Its translation: CASSRLGLVEQFF.

This clonotype turned up a few times. The chain has TRBV6-1 and TRBJ2-6; the D is unclear. This CDR3 has 18 amino acids. Looked up from germline, CDR1 is MNHNS and CDR2 is SASEGT. V lost 1 base, J lost 0 bases, and 13 bases lay in between. The chain's CDR3 is CASSEGPYPLSGANVLTF. Written as DNA, the CDR3 is TGTGCCAGCAGTGAAGGTCCCTACCCCCTCTCTGGGGCCAACGTCCTGACTTTC.

The table lists this clonotype with many counts. DNA for the CDR3: TGTGCCTCCCTGGGGGACAGGGGGCCAGAGACCCAGTACTTC. Residues: CASLGDRGPETQYF. The rearrangement uses TRBV30 and TRBJ2-5; 12 bases are a match to TRBD1. Germline trimming cut 7 bases from V and 4 bases from J; bases unmatched to any gene: 7. CDR3 length equals 14 residues. Germline lookup yields CDR1 GTSNPN and CDR2 SVGIG (reference sequence). Using reference TRBV30 and TRBJ2-5 for the parts outside the CDR3, the full variable domain is SQTIHQWPATLVQPVGSPLSLECTVEGTSNPNLYWYRQAAGRGLQLLFYSVGIGQISSEVPQNLSASRPQDRQFILSSKKLLLSDSGFYLCASLGDRGPETQYFGPGTRLLVL.

This clonotype has at least ten counts. The rearrangement links TRBV7-6 to TRBJ2-7, with D tentatively TRBD2 (6 bases). Germline V CDR1 and CDR2: SGHVS, FNYEAQ. The V gene lost 2 bases and the J gene lost 4 bases, with 15 bases spanning the gap. The length of the CDR3 is 15 residues. The CDR3 DNA reads TGTGCCAGCAGCTTATGGGGGGACTCTACGTACGAGCAGTACTTC. Translated, it gives CASSLWGDSTYEQYF.

The chain carries TRBV19 and TRBJ2-7; D might be TRBD1 (6 bases). Trimming took 3 bases from V and 0 from J, leaving 15 bases between them. Germline V lookup: CDR1 LNHDA, CDR2 SQIVND (reference sequence). The CDR3 runs to 16 residues. Here the CDR3 DNA reads TGTGCCAGTAGTATGGTTTTGCAGGGGAGCTCCTACGAGCAGTACTTC. Protein: CASSMVLQGSSYEQYF.

This clonotype was counted ten times or more. The gene calls are TRBV5-6 and TRBJ1-6, with unresolved D. V was cut by 0 bases and J by 5 bases, with 9 bases left in between. Germline CDR1 SGHDT, CDR2 YYEEEE. This CDR3 has 15 amino acids. DNA of the CDR3: TGTGCCAGCAGCTTGGGAGGAGTTCATAATTCACCCCTCCACTTT. Residues: CASSLGGVHNSPLHF.

There are many counts of this clonotype. The rearrangement uses TRBV7-3 and TRBJ2-1, with a tentative D call TRBD1 (5 bases). CDR1 and CDR2 (germline): SGHTA, FQGTGA. V gave up 2 bases and J gave up 7 bases, with 15 bases separating them. The CDR3 consists of 15 residues. CDR3 residues: CASSLGAANRNEQFF. The DNA for the CDR3 is TGTGCCAGCAGCTTAGGGGCCGCCAACCGGAATGAGCAGTTCTTC.

This clonotype was observed many times. The DNA for the CDR3 is TGCAGTGCTAGAGATTCGACTAGCGGGAGAACCTACAATGAGCAGTTCTTC. Protein: CSARDSTSGRTYNEQFF. This sequence joins TRBV20-1 and TRBJ2-1, with 12 bases fitting TRBD2. Per germline, CDR1 DFQATT and CDR2 SNEGSKA (reference sequence). The CDR3 length is 17 residues. V was pared by 0 bases and J by 2 bases, with 5 bases of the junction left unmatched.

This sequence joins TRBV3-1 and TRBJ1-2; 9 nucleotides agree with TRBD1. Trimming removed 0 bases from V and 4 bases from J; junction bases left unmatched: 18. The CDR3 is 20 residues long. From germline, CDR1 is LGHDT and CDR2 YNNKEL (reference sequence). CDR3 residues: CASSQDFGTGIAGGGYGYTF. CDR3 in DNA: TGTGCCAGCAGCCAAGATTTTGGGACAGGGATCGCCGGTGGGGGCTATGGCTACACCTTC.